A selection of T cell receptor beta chains follows, all from one sample in a study of human T cells and chemical hapten exposure. MiXCR, run by TCRdb on the RACE reads, gives a single entry per CDR3 protein. The profile shows around 120,000 distinct CDR3 sequences, 12% to 15% of them singletons. Material: whole blood, obtained in connection with sensitization to the hapten diphenylcyclopropenone (DPC). Every receptor here comes from a man between 18 and 35 years old with alopecia areata. Some clones in this sample may be carry-over from other donors' samples. CDR3s leave out the opening cysteine and the closing phenylalanine or tryptophan.

TRBV10-2 | 12 | ASRPDILTDTQY
TRBV18 | 12 | ASSPTGIGQPQH
TRBV29-1 | 11 | SVVGTGYDEQY
TRBV10-3 | 11 | AISVKSTDTQY
TRBV6-2/TRBV6-3 | 11 | ASGGSTKNIQY
TRBV29-1 | 11 | SVDLSLNTEAF
TRBV9 | 13 | ASSVDLSSLGEAF
TRBV7-8 | 14 | ASSLVSAGNTGELF
TRBV12-3/TRBV12-4 | 14 | ASSRRDRRPNTEAF
TRBV7-3 | 12 | ASRKGALTDTQY
TRBV7-6 | 14 | ASSLFRVSGANVLT
TRBV7-2 | 12 | ASSLVKGYYGYT
TRBV5-5 | 11 | ASSSQGALGYT
TRBV3-1 | 13 | ASNHRQHYNSPLH
TRBV7-2 | 11 | ASSFTGGEKLF
TRBV11-2 | 15 | ASSLVGSGGSTDTQY
TRBV6-5 | 10 | ASRLLNGELF
TRBV6-5 | 12 | ASSYRLGTDTQY
TRBV5-1 | 14 | ASSLSTRRGHYGYT
TRBV13 | 14 | ASSSSERGSYNEQF
TRBV9 | 15 | ASSVGWTGESYNEQF
TRBV30 | 10 | AWTVAKNIQY
TRBV29-1 | 11 | SVDLRLAGEQY
TRBV6-6 | 13 | ASSWPGTANSPLH
TRBV20-1 | 10 | VWVSGDPEAF
TRBV7-3 | 13 | ASSRDGTGANVLT
TRBV6-2/TRBV6-3 | 14 | ASTNAGDWGNQPQH
TRBV7-6 | 10 | ASSLVPGQQY
TRBV29-1 | 7 | SGDREAF
TRBV5-4 | 12 | ASSLMGRGTEAF
TRBV7-9 | 12 | ASSLTGALNGYT
TRBV27 | 12 | ASIGGLNYNEQF
TRBV4-3 | 14 | ASSLGSSDLAGELF
TRBV6-5 | 10 | ASMAYTGELF
TRBV2 | 9 | ASSDGSRQF
TRBV4-1 | 13 | ASSHRDERNTEAF
TRBV29-1 | 9 | SVVGAREQY
TRBV4-1 | 12 | ASSPGTGAYEQY
TRBV12-3/TRBV12-4 | 12 | ASSLVAVNRPQH
TRBV7-3 | 15 | ASSPKALAGRTGELF
TRBV3-1 | 12 | ASSQEPGTSEQY
TRBV18 | 12 | ASSTAGKNTEAF
TRBV18 | 13 | ASSPGGPSNQPQH
TRBV29-1 | 8 | SVQDYGYT
TRBV10-2 | 11 | ASTSIASGELF
TRBV5-1 | 13 | ASSFKGVMKNGYT
TRBV2 | 10 | ASIGGDTEAF
TRBV4-1 | 10 | ASSQWSGEQY
TRBV3-1 | 13 | ASSQDVGSADTQY
TRBV29-1 | 10 | SVLRDTGELF
TRBV7-9 | 13 | ASAPPGASSTEAF
TRBV5-4 | 11 | ASSLAPQGPQY
TRBV28 | 14 | ASSSPGQGGGNEQY
TRBV28 | 12 | ASSPGLAKETQY